This T cell receptor (beta chain) was captured by sequencing in a study of beta chain features in type 1 diabetes. CDR3 length: 12 amino acids. J was trimmed by 7 bases and V by 3 bases; bases with no gene match: 4. Looked up from germline, CDR1 is GTSNPN and CDR2 is SVGIG (reference sequence). In regard to this clone: Its target is not known.

The authors took one heparinised blood draw, averaging about 116 mL, from each donor. Of the isolated RNA, all was reverse transcribed, and so the sequenced material was expressed TCRB transcripts. Here immunoSEQ multiplex PCR was the method, and the copy in TCRdb shows in-frame clones only, minus some. Of 110,000 to 150,000 clones listed, about 10% are singletons. Study-level results: TCRB CDR3s were moderately but significantly shorter in Type 1 diabetes patients in all four CD4+ subsets.

The chain combines TRBV30 with TRBJ1-2; 8 bases align to TRBD1. The sample was central memory CD4+ T cells from blood. The receptor was isolated from a man younger than 35 in good health. The DNA for the CDR3 is TGTGCCTGGAGCATACAGGGGGGTGGCTACACCTTC. Its translation is CAWSIQGGGYTF.